This T cell receptor (beta chain) came from a study of blood T cell repertoires in COVID-19. About the research overall: Samples came from the United States, Italy and Spain, spanning acute and convalescent COVID-19. T cells, B-cell-depleted T cells, or PBMCs supplied cDNA or gDNA.

Comments on this clone: This sample includes further DNA sequences coding for the same CDR3.

The CDR3 consists of 11 residues. CDR1 and CDR2 (germline): DFQATT, SNEGSKA (reference sequence). The V and J ends lost 6 bases and 1 base respectively, with 6 bases between them. Original processing methods: Nucleated cell number was recorded as an estimate derived from reference gene primer amplification. Libraries were prepared by immunoSEQ multiplex PCR; TCRdb keeps only in-frame clonotypes and omits some of them. V, J and clone size are those of that table, while D and trimming were read from the DNA. The repertoire holds roughly 670,000 clones, 70% to 90% seen once, with approximately 0.25% in the top ten.

This chain connects TRBV20-1 to TRBJ1-2; D may be TRBD1 (5 bases). Sequencing was performed on peripheral blood. The receptor's source is a woman under 30 with acute or convalescent COVID-19. CDR3 sequence reads: CSAQGNYGYTF. The CDR3 region has the DNA TGCAGTGCCCAGGGTAACTATGGCTACACCTTC.